The rows below give T cell receptor beta chains drawn from one sample of a study of control samples from healthy donors and cancer patients. Method: immunoSEQ multiplex PCR; TCRdb's copy keeps in-frame clones and lacks some. The sample contains more than 75,000 clones, less than 85% of which appear only once. The sample taken for sequencing was PBMCs. The receptors originated from a man in his 70s with lung cancer. Each CDR3 is given with its conserved first and last residue. The D gene is left open where the match is weak. For some rows the clone size is stated as once, few or many, or as a class when expanded; others skip it.

d_gene: NA
j_gene: TRBJ1-1
abundance: NA
v_gene: TRBV4-1
CDR3nt: TGCGCCAGCAGCCAAGCTTTCCCGGGGGCGCGGTCAACTGAAGCTTTCTTT
CDR3aa: CASSQAFPGARSTEAFF

d_gene: NA
j_gene: TRBJ1-2
abundance: NA
v_gene: TRBV30
CDR3nt: TGTGCCTGGAGTGCAATGCAGGGAAGGTATGGCTACACCTTC
CDR3aa: CAWSAMQGRYGYTF

d_gene: TRBD2
j_gene: TRBJ2-2
abundance: NA
v_gene: TRBV5-1
CDR3nt: TGCGCCAGCAGCTTGGTTAGCGGGGGGGCTAACACCGGGGAGCTGTTTTTT
CDR3aa: CASSLVSGGANTGELFF

d_gene: TRBD1
j_gene: TRBJ2-3
abundance: NA
v_gene: TRBV7-8
CDR3nt: TGTGCCAGCAGCTTAATGGGACAGGCTCGCACAGATACGCAGTATTTT
CDR3aa: CASSLMGQARTDTQYF

d_gene: TRBD2
j_gene: TRBJ2-1
abundance: NA
v_gene: TRBV5-4
CDR3nt: TGTGCCAGCAGCTCCCGGTCAACGGGGGGGAATGAGCAGTTCTTC
CDR3aa: CASSSRSTGGNEQFF

d_gene: TRBD1
j_gene: TRBJ2-7
abundance: once
v_gene: TRBV6-6
CDR3nt: TGTGCCAGCAGTACCCAGGGGGCCCCTATCTACGAGCAGTACTTC
CDR3aa: CASSTQGAPIYEQYF

d_gene: NA
j_gene: TRBJ1-5
abundance: NA
v_gene: TRBV6-2/TRBV6-3
CDR3nt: TGTGCCAGCAGTTACGGTGAAAATCAGCCCCAGCATTTT
CDR3aa: CASSYGENQPQHF

d_gene: NA
j_gene: TRBJ1-2
abundance: NA
v_gene: TRBV9
CDR3nt: TGTGCCAGCAGCTCCAGGGCCTATGGCTACACCTTC
CDR3aa: CASSSRAYGYTF

d_gene: NA
j_gene: TRBJ2-7
abundance: NA
v_gene: TRBV5-1
CDR3nt: TGCGCCAGCAGCCCCCAGTTGAAGTACGAGCAGTACTTC
CDR3aa: CASSPQLKYEQYF

d_gene: TRBD2
j_gene: TRBJ2-3
abundance: NA
v_gene: TRBV11-2
CDR3nt: TGTGCCAGCAGCTCGGGGGGGGGCCAAGCAGATACGCAGTATTTT
CDR3aa: CASSSGGGQADTQYF

d_gene: NA
j_gene: TRBJ1-1
abundance: NA
v_gene: TRBV5-1
CDR3nt: TGCGCCAGCAGCAGATCAACAGGGATGAACACTGAAGCTTTCTTT
CDR3aa: CASSRSTGMNTEAFF

d_gene: NA
j_gene: TRBJ1-4
abundance: many
v_gene: TRBV25-1
CDR3nt: TGTGCCAGCAGTGAATTCAAAGGGGCAGACGAAAAACTGTTTTTT
CDR3aa: CASSEFKGADEKLFF

d_gene: NA
j_gene: TRBJ2-2
abundance: NA
v_gene: TRBV7-9
CDR3nt: TGTGCCAGCAGCTTAGCGGGAAACGGGGAGCTGTTTTTT
CDR3aa: CASSLAGNGELFF

d_gene: NA
j_gene: TRBJ2-3
abundance: NA
v_gene: TRBV11-2
CDR3nt: TGTGCCAGCAGCGCAGGGGGGGGTGCGACAGATACGCAGTATTTT
CDR3aa: CASSAGGGATDTQYF

d_gene: NA
j_gene: TRBJ1-4
abundance: NA
v_gene: TRBV4-3
CDR3nt: TGCGCCAGCAGCCAAGATCAACGGGGTGCGAATGAAAAACTGTTTTTT
CDR3aa: CASSQDQRGANEKLFF

d_gene: NA
j_gene: TRBJ1-1
abundance: NA
v_gene: TRBV5-1
CDR3nt: TGCGCCAGCAGCCCCACTACCGGACTGATGAACACTGAAGCTTTCTTT
CDR3aa: CASSPTTGLMNTEAFF

d_gene: NA
j_gene: TRBJ1-1
abundance: once
v_gene: TRBV28
CDR3nt: TGTGCCAGCAAGGGTATGACCACTGAAGCTTTCTTT
CDR3aa: CASKGMTTEAFF

d_gene: TRBD2
j_gene: TRBJ2-1
abundance: NA
v_gene: TRBV5-1
CDR3nt: TGCGCCAGCAGCACGGGACTAGTAAATGAGCAGTTCTTC
CDR3aa: CASSTGLVNEQFF

d_gene: NA
j_gene: TRBJ2-7
abundance: NA
v_gene: TRBV28
CDR3nt: TGTGCCAGCAGATCTCAGGGCAGATCCTACGAGCAGTACTTC
CDR3aa: CASRSQGRSYEQYF

d_gene: TRBD1
j_gene: TRBJ1-2
abundance: NA
v_gene: TRBV27
CDR3nt: TGTGCCAGCAGTGCCTATGAAGACAGGGGAGGCTACACCTTC
CDR3aa: CASSAYEDRGGYTF

d_gene: TRBD1
j_gene: TRBJ1-6
abundance: NA
v_gene: TRBV5-3
CDR3nt: TGTGCCAGAAGCCCGGACAGGGGCGAATCACCCCTCCACTTT
CDR3aa: CARSPDRGESPLHF

d_gene: TRBD2
j_gene: TRBJ2-7
abundance: NA
v_gene: TRBV18
CDR3nt: TGTGCCAGCTCAGAACTAGCGGGGAGCTCCTACGAGCAGTACTTC
CDR3aa: CASSELAGSSYEQYF

d_gene: TRBD2
j_gene: TRBJ2-1
abundance: NA
v_gene: TRBV11-3
CDR3nt: TGTGCCAGCAGCTTAGAGGATCGGCGGGGGGGCCCTGGGTCCTACAATGAGCAGTTCTTC
CDR3aa: CASSLEDRRGGPGSYNEQFF

d_gene: TRBD1
j_gene: TRBJ1-4
abundance: few
v_gene: TRBV5-1
CDR3nt: TGCGCCAGCAGCCCACAGGGGGTTCCAACTAATGAAAAACTGTTTTTT
CDR3aa: CASSPQGVPTNEKLFF

d_gene: NA
j_gene: TRBJ1-1
abundance: NA
v_gene: TRBV6-6
CDR3nt: TGTGCCAGCAGTTACTCGTCCAGGGTGTACACTGAAGCTTTCTTT
CDR3aa: CASSYSSRVYTEAFF

d_gene: NA
j_gene: TRBJ1-1
abundance: NA
v_gene: TRBV9
CDR3nt: TGTGCCAGCAGCGTACTCTCTCGTTCTGAAGCTTTCTTT
CDR3aa: CASSVLSRSEAFF

d_gene: NA
j_gene: TRBJ1-1
abundance: NA
v_gene: TRBV18
CDR3nt: TGTGCCAGCTCATCCATATTGGGGACTGAAGCTTTCTTT
CDR3aa: CASSSILGTEAFF

d_gene: NA
j_gene: TRBJ1-5
abundance: NA
v_gene: TRBV4-1
CDR3nt: TGCGCCAGCAGCCAAGGAGATAGCAATCAGCCCCAGCATTTT
CDR3aa: CASSQGDSNQPQHF

d_gene: NA
j_gene: TRBJ2-3
abundance: NA
v_gene: TRBV7-9
CDR3nt: TGTGCCAGTACCGTAGGGGGAGCCACAGATACGCAGTATTTT
CDR3aa: CASTVGGATDTQYF

d_gene: NA
j_gene: TRBJ2-7
abundance: once
v_gene: TRBV19
CDR3nt: TGTGCCAGTAGCCGCCGAAGGGGAAGTACCTACGAGCAGTACTTC
CDR3aa: CASSRRRGSTYEQYF

d_gene: TRBD2
j_gene: TRBJ2-1
abundance: NA
v_gene: TRBV4-2
CDR3nt: TGTGCCAGCAGCCAAGCCGGGACTAGCGGGGGGGTCTACAATGAGCAGTTCTTC
CDR3aa: CASSQAGTSGGVYNEQFF

d_gene: NA
j_gene: TRBJ1-1
abundance: NA
v_gene: TRBV5-6
CDR3nt: TGTGCCAGCACACGACAGGCCCTGAACACTGAAGCTTTCTTT
CDR3aa: CASTRQALNTEAFF

d_gene: NA
j_gene: TRBJ1-5
abundance: NA
v_gene: TRBV2
CDR3nt: TGTGCCAGCAGTGACCCCAGGGGTAGCAATCAGCCCCAGCATTTT
CDR3aa: CASSDPRGSNQPQHF

d_gene: NA
j_gene: TRBJ2-3
abundance: few
v_gene: TRBV14
CDR3nt: TGTGCCAGCAGCAAGCAGCTCACAGATACGCAGTATTTT
CDR3aa: CASSKQLTDTQYF

d_gene: NA
j_gene: TRBJ2-1
abundance: NA
v_gene: TRBV7-9
CDR3nt: TGTGCCAGCAGCTTAGGGGTGGGTAATGAGCAGTTCTTC
CDR3aa: CASSLGVGNEQFF

d_gene: NA
j_gene: TRBJ2-2
abundance: NA
v_gene: TRBV5-4
CDR3nt: TGTGCCAGCAGCTTGGTATCGGGGAACACCGGGGAGCTGTTTTTT
CDR3aa: CASSLVSGNTGELFF

d_gene: NA
j_gene: TRBJ2-7
abundance: NA
v_gene: TRBV3-1/TRBV3-2
CDR3nt: TGTGCCAGCAGACATACAAGACAGGGCGGGAAGTACTTC
CDR3aa: CASRHTRQGGKYF

d_gene: NA
j_gene: TRBJ2-7
abundance: NA
v_gene: TRBV28
CDR3nt: TGTGCCAGCAGTTCCCGGGTCCTATACGAGCAGTACTTC
CDR3aa: CASSSRVLYEQYF

d_gene: NA
j_gene: TRBJ1-1
abundance: once
v_gene: TRBV30
CDR3nt: TGTGCCTGGACCCGGGGGATGAACACTGAAGCTTTCTTT
CDR3aa: CAWTRGMNTEAFF

d_gene: NA
j_gene: TRBJ2-1
abundance: NA
v_gene: TRBV5-1
CDR3nt: TGCGCCAGCAGTCCGGCAGGGAAGACCCTCAATGAGCAGTTCTTC
CDR3aa: CASSPAGKTLNEQFF

d_gene: TRBD1
j_gene: TRBJ2-2
abundance: many
v_gene: TRBV19
CDR3nt: TGTGCCAGTAGTACTGGACAGGACACCGGGGAGCTGTTTTTT
CDR3aa: CASSTGQDTGELFF

d_gene: TRBD1
j_gene: TRBJ2-7
abundance: NA
v_gene: TRBV7-2
CDR3nt: TGTGCCAGCAGCTCCCGACAGGGTGGCCACGAGCAGTACTTC
CDR3aa: CASSSRQGGHEQYF

d_gene: TRBD1
j_gene: TRBJ2-2
abundance: NA
v_gene: TRBV29-1
CDR3nt: TGCAGCGTCGCGACAGGGAGTAACACCGGGGAGCTGTTTTTT
CDR3aa: CSVATGSNTGELFF

d_gene: TRBD2
j_gene: TRBJ2-7
abundance: NA
v_gene: TRBV29-1
CDR3nt: TGCAGCGTTGAAATTGGACTAGCGGGGTACTACGAGCAGTACTTC
CDR3aa: CSVEIGLAGYYEQYF

d_gene: NA
j_gene: TRBJ2-7
abundance: NA
v_gene: TRBV6-5
CDR3nt: TGTGCCAGCAGTTACGACGACGTCGGGGGGCCCTACGAGCAGTACTTC
CDR3aa: CASSYDDVGGPYEQYF

d_gene: NA
j_gene: TRBJ1-2
abundance: NA
v_gene: TRBV5-5
CDR3nt: TGTGCCAGCAGCTTCTCTACAGGGATTAACTATGGCTACACCTTC
CDR3aa: CASSFSTGINYGYTF

d_gene: NA
j_gene: TRBJ2-7
abundance: many
v_gene: TRBV6-5
CDR3nt: TGTGCCAGCAGGGGCCTGTACGAGCAGTACTTC
CDR3aa: CASRGLYEQYF

d_gene: NA
j_gene: TRBJ1-6
abundance: NA
v_gene: TRBV11-2
CDR3nt: TGTGCCAGCAGCTTAAGGGGTGGCTCACCCCTCCACTTT
CDR3aa: CASSLRGGSPLHF

d_gene: NA
j_gene: TRBJ2-1
abundance: NA
v_gene: TRBV7-8
CDR3nt: TGTGCCAGCAGCTTAAGGTGGGGGAGGGGGCAGGATGAGCAGTTCTTC
CDR3aa: CASSLRWGRGQDEQFF

d_gene: TRBD2
j_gene: TRBJ2-5
abundance: NA
v_gene: TRBV5-1
CDR3nt: TGCGCCAGCAGCCGGGGGGACCAAGAGACCCAGTACTTC
CDR3aa: CASSRGDQETQYF

d_gene: TRBD2
j_gene: TRBJ2-1
abundance: few
v_gene: TRBV6-5
CDR3nt: TGTGCCAGCAGTTACTCTACCGGGGGGGCCTACAATGAGCAGTTCTTC
CDR3aa: CASSYSTGGAYNEQFF